The TCR beta chain described here comes from a study of technical replicates of blood from a handful of donors. J gave up 8 bases and V 6 bases, and 4 bases lay outside the gene matches. Germline V lookup: CDR1 ENHRY, CDR2 SYGVKD. The CDR3 consists of 12 residues. This clone has a handful of counts. Assay: immunoSEQ multiplex PCR; the TCRdb copy retains only in-frame clones and omits some. Among about 60,000 clones listed, approximately 87% were seen once. V gene TRBV10-3 combines with J gene TRBJ1-2; 9 positions agree with TRBD1. The sample was PBMCs. This sequence originates from a human donor in good health. Some clones in this sample may be carry-over from other donors' samples. The CDR3 DNA is TGTGCCATCAGACCGGGACAGGGCGGCTACACCTTC. Its translation is CAIRPGQGGYTF.